What follows describes a single TCR beta chain. No cognate antigen has been identified for it. No base-level quality is on record; no much larger clone is a single base apart. This entry is derived from a study of vaccination and CD4 T cells after COVID-19 (dated by TCRdb to 2022 to 2024). Background on the whole study: SARS-CoV-2 positivity had been established in the convalescent patients by nasal swab PCR, and mild disease was recorded in under ten of these patients and severe disease in one. In the convalescent cohort there were six males and four females, among whom were two Hispanic individuals, seven Caucasians, two Asians and one multiracial person. Two doses of either the Pfizer-BioNTech BNT162b2 vaccine (n=8) or the Moderna mRNA-1273 vaccine (n=2) were administered to participants. Post-COVID blood samples from convalescent patients were collected a median of roughly 100 days after diagnosis, with a range of 35 to 161 days. The time from the second vaccine dose to post-vaccine blood sampling had a median of around 72 days and ranged from about 12 to 250 days. Overlapping spike peptide pools from SARS-CoV-2 and from the common cold coronaviruses HCoV-NL63, HCoV-OC43 and HCoV-229E were used as culture stimuli. As controls, cultures received a CEFX viral epitope pool (the positive control), an HIV-1 Nef peptide pool (the negative control), or no peptide at all. In around 10 COVID-19 convalescent patients and a handful of infection-naive healthy vaccine recipients, researchers compared the spike-specific CD4+ TCR repertoire from before mRNA vaccination with the repertoire from after. Here is what the overall study found, with its caveats: Relatively few convalescent patients were included in the study, and early timepoints after natural infection were not analyzed. In convalescent patients, a median approximately 83% of post-vaccine SARS-CoV-2-reactive clones were detected only after vaccination, suggesting vaccine-specific priming. The median number of SARS-CoV-2-reactive clonotypes rose from about 23 after infection to 38 after vaccination, but the change was not significant. Of the vaccine-specific clones in convalescent patients, 304 of 307, or nearly all, reacted only to SARS-CoV-2 spike and did not cross-react with common cold coronaviruses.

Library creation used PCR. TCR sequencing of DNA from cultured CD4+ T cells used the Oncomine TCR Beta short-read assay at the Johns Hopkins FTIC core. Genomic DNA was extracted from the cultured CD4+ T cells with the QIAamp micro DNA kit. Oncomine TCR Beta libraries from cultured CD4+ T cells were pooled with unique dual indexes and sequenced on an Illumina iSeq 100. The original methods were these. Non-productive sequences were removed, and CDR3s that did not start with C, did not end with F or W, or were shorter than 7 amino acids were discarded. Antigen-specific clonotypes were identified using the MANAFEST web application through comparison of peptide-stimulated wells with reference and other culture wells. Positive clones required FDR below 0.05, an odds ratio above 5, and productive frequency above 0.1% in at least two of three replicate wells. A clonotype was classed as cross-reactive if the clonotype showed significant expansion both in SARS-CoV-2 spike wells and in at least one common cold coronavirus spike condition. Levenshtein distances (stringdist) and unrooted phylogenetic trees (ape) in R version 3.6.1 were used to assess CDR3 homology. TCRdb reworked the public reads: Q25 trimming with fastp, MiXCR clone assembly, productive beta chains retained. Rows with one shared CDR3 protein collapse into an entry with the most common genes and DNA. The V and J calls were determined by TCRdb, not by the authors. This sample gives fewer than 20,000 distinct CDR3 sequences in total; approximately 70% of them show up just once. The ten largest clones take up less than 7% of the sample.

Read against the paper, the sample's treatment or condition label means: roughly 10-day PBMC culture with coronavirus spike peptide pools or control peptides (ViraFEST assay). The ViraFEST assay was used in the study, in which antigen-specific T cells were expanded with peptide pools and expanded clonotypes were subsequently identified by TCR sequencing. Positive SARS-CoV-2 PCR tests in the convalescent patients dated from March to December 2020, before Alpha, Beta and Delta variants emerged in the United States. PBMCs were cultured at fewer than 2.5 million per well in IMDM supplemented with around 5% human AB serum and 9.5 to 10 IU/ml IL-2, with around 10 ug/ml peptide pools added. Half of the culture medium was replaced with fresh IL-2-containing medium on days 3 and 7. CD4+ T cells were isolated after 10 days of culture through negative selection using the EasySep CD4+ T cell isolation kit. PBMCs were separated from whole blood using Ficoll-Paque Plus gradient centrifugation and then either used fresh or cryopreserved at -140C. Culture conditions were generally each tested in triplicate wells.

The germline V gene yields MNHEY for CDR1 and SVGEGT for CDR2. The germline ends are 8 bases apart after V is trimmed by 2 bases and J by 1 base. The CDR3, cysteine through phenylalanine, is 15 amino acids long. Kept here is only the CDR3 DNA, which spans 45 bases and is read in frame from base 1. The chain is assembled from TRBV6-2 or TRBV6-3 and TRBJ2-2; the D gene remains uncertain. Specimen: CD4+ T cells from blood, cultured in vitro. This TCR was sampled from a human donor who had recovered from COVID-19. The nucleotide sequence is TGTGCCAGCAGTTACGGTCGACTGAACACCGGGGAGCTGTTTTTT. This translates into CASSYGRLNTGELFF.